These T cell receptor beta chains were read from a single sample in a study of shared T cell receptors in the human thymus. Only in-frame clones appear in the TCRdb table, and some are missing; sequencing was by immunoSEQ multiplex PCR. Among 700,000 to 750,000 clones, over 75% were seen once, and the ten largest hold more than 0.008%. These same records also appear under a second study, on human thymus T cells.

The sequenced sample was thymocytes. The receptors come from a girl less than two years old with a congenital heart defect. Both conserved end residues are trimmed from each CDR3. Fields, in order: J gene, V gene, clone size, CDR3 protein. Clone size is shown for a subset of rows, as once, few, many or a class of expanded clone.

j_gene: TRBJ1-5; v_gene: TRBV19; abundance: -; CDR3aa: ASSGDRGELYSNQPQH
j_gene: TRBJ2-1; v_gene: TRBV25-1; abundance: few; CDR3aa: ASSETQGNEQF
j_gene: TRBJ1-2; v_gene: TRBV29-1; abundance: -; CDR3aa: SVEDWDRGGYT
j_gene: TRBJ1-5; v_gene: TRBV6-5; abundance: -; CDR3aa: ASSHRDRGQPQH
j_gene: TRBJ1-1; v_gene: TRBV27; abundance: -; CDR3aa: ASRPDKGQGTTEAF
j_gene: TRBJ2-7; v_gene: TRBV21-1; abundance: -; CDR3aa: ASSKAPRGRNLTAYEQY
j_gene: TRBJ1-6; v_gene: TRBV19; abundance: -; CDR3aa: ASSYMASGTYNSPLH
j_gene: TRBJ1-2; v_gene: TRBV29-1; abundance: -; CDR3aa: SVERICDARDNYGYT
j_gene: TRBJ2-1; v_gene: TRBV5-1; abundance: -; CDR3aa: ASSLAKTLRFNEQF
j_gene: TRBJ2-1; v_gene: TRBV18; abundance: -; CDR3aa: ASSPAFQGNEQF
j_gene: TRBJ2-7; v_gene: TRBV9; abundance: -; CDR3aa: ASSPGARLAGGHQQY
j_gene: TRBJ2-3; v_gene: TRBV6-5; abundance: -; CDR3aa: ASSCPGTDTQY
j_gene: TRBJ1-5; v_gene: TRBV30; abundance: -; CDR3aa: AWSVGRREPQH
j_gene: TRBJ1-1; v_gene: TRBV11-2; abundance: -; CDR3aa: ASSLGGGTNTEAF
j_gene: TRBJ1-1; v_gene: TRBV2; abundance: -; CDR3aa: ASSGGRAWAF
j_gene: TRBJ1-2; v_gene: TRBV19; abundance: -; CDR3aa: ASSMRGDYGYT
j_gene: TRBJ1-5; v_gene: TRBV15; abundance: -; CDR3aa: ATSGLREGKPQH
j_gene: TRBJ1-1; v_gene: TRBV7-9; abundance: -; CDR3aa: ASSLVASNTEAF
j_gene: TRBJ2-2; v_gene: TRBV9; abundance: -; CDR3aa: ASSVDLSNTGELF
j_gene: TRBJ1-3; v_gene: TRBV7-9; abundance: -; CDR3aa: ASSLVRPETRNTIY
j_gene: TRBJ1-1; v_gene: TRBV18; abundance: -; CDR3aa: ASSQSRVTEAF
j_gene: TRBJ2-3; v_gene: TRBV4-3; abundance: once; CDR3aa: ASSQGGLDTQY
j_gene: TRBJ1-1; v_gene: TRBV19; abundance: -; CDR3aa: ASSPTGTAADTEAF
j_gene: TRBJ2-3; v_gene: TRBV4-3; abundance: few; CDR3aa: ASSQEDGRGPLSTDTQY
j_gene: TRBJ1-1; v_gene: TRBV4-1; abundance: -; CDR3aa: ASSQPIRQENTEAF
j_gene: TRBJ1-5; v_gene: TRBV10-3; abundance: -; CDR3aa: AISEGVGSSNQPQH
j_gene: TRBJ2-2; v_gene: TRBV6-5; abundance: -; CDR3aa: ASSWLAGGLTGELF
j_gene: TRBJ2-2; v_gene: TRBV7-9; abundance: -; CDR3aa: ASSKNRGLNGELF
j_gene: TRBJ2-3; v_gene: TRBV27; abundance: -; CDR3aa: ASSLPEGLAGVDTQY
j_gene: TRBJ1-1; v_gene: TRBV2; abundance: few; CDR3aa: ASSNRQLKLSLDKAPDSPAEAF
j_gene: TRBJ2-7; v_gene: TRBV5-4; abundance: few; CDR3aa: ASSPTPGTGVGVSYEQY
j_gene: TRBJ1-4; v_gene: TRBV12-5; abundance: -; CDR3aa: ASGLVLKGTTNEKLF
j_gene: TRBJ1-2; v_gene: TRBV6-6; abundance: -; CDR3aa: ASSPGQTDYGYT
j_gene: TRBJ1-2; v_gene: TRBV29-1; abundance: -; CDR3aa: SVGGSGRQGYGYT
j_gene: TRBJ2-1; v_gene: TRBV4-2; abundance: -; CDR3aa: ASSKGLASYNEQF
j_gene: TRBJ1-1; v_gene: TRBV4-3; abundance: once; CDR3aa: ASSQDVANTEAF
j_gene: TRBJ2-3; v_gene: TRBV27; abundance: -; CDR3aa: ASSPQGAPDTQY
j_gene: TRBJ2-3; v_gene: TRBV4-3; abundance: few; CDR3aa: ASSQDDSPDTQY
j_gene: TRBJ2-5; v_gene: TRBV7-2; abundance: -; CDR3aa: ASSSPRGLDEETQY
j_gene: TRBJ2-3; v_gene: TRBV9; abundance: -; CDR3aa: ASSVLWRGSTDTQY
j_gene: TRBJ2-2; v_gene: TRBV9; abundance: -; CDR3aa: ASSLRTSGLGELF
j_gene: TRBJ1-1; v_gene: TRBV5-1; abundance: -; CDR3aa: ASSMAGPKGTEAF
j_gene: TRBJ1-5; v_gene: TRBV4-1; abundance: -; CDR3aa: ASSQPQGVWQPQH
j_gene: TRBJ2-1; v_gene: TRBV14; abundance: few; CDR3aa: ASRPSGGPNNEQF
j_gene: TRBJ2-7; v_gene: TRBV5-1; abundance: -; CDR3aa: ASSLDGTGPYEQY
j_gene: TRBJ1-5; v_gene: TRBV6-6; abundance: few; CDR3aa: ASSYPNDSGNQPQH